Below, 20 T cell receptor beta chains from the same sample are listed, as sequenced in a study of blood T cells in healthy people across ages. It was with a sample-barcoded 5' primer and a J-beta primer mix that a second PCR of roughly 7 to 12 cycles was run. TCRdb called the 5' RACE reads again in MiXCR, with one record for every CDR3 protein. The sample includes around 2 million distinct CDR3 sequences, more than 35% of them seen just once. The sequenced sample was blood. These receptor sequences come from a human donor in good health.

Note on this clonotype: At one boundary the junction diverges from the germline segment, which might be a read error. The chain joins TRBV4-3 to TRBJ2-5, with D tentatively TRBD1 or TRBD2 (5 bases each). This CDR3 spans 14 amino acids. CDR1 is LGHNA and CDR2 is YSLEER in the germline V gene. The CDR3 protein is CASSQDWDQDTQYF. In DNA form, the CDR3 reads TGCGCCAGCAGCCAAGATTGGGACCAAGACACCCAGTACTTC.

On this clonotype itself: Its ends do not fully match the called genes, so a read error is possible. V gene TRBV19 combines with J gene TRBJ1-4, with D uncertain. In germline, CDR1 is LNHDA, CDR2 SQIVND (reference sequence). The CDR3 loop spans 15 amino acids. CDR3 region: CASSITGEAYEKLFF. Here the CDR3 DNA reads TGTGCCAGTAGTATAACCGGGGAGGCCTATGAAAAACTGTTTTTC.

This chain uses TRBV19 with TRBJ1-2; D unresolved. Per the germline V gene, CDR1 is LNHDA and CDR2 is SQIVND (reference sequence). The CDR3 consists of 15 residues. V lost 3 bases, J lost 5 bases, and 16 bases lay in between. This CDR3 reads CASSMEQLTLYGYTF. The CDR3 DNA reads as TGTGCCAGTAGTATGGAGCAGCTTACCCTTTATGGCTACACCTTC.

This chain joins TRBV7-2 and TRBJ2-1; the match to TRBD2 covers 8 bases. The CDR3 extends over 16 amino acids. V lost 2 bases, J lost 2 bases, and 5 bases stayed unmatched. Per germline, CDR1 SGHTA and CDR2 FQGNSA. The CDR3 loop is CASSLHGGAAYNEQFF. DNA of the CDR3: TGTGCCAGCAGCTTACACGGGGGGGCGGCCTACAATGAGCAGTTCTTC.

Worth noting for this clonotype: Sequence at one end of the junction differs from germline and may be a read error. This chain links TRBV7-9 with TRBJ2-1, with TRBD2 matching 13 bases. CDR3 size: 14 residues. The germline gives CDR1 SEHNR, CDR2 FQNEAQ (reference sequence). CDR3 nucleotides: TGTGCCAGCAGCCCAGGGACTAGCGGGAATGAGCGGTTCTTC. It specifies CASSPGTSGNERFF.

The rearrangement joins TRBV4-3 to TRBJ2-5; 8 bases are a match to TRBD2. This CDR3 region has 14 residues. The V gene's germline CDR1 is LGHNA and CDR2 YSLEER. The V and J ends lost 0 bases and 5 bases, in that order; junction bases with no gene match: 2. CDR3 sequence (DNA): TGCGCCAGCAGCCAAGATTCGGGGGGGGAGACCCAGTACTTC. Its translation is CASSQDSGGETQYF.

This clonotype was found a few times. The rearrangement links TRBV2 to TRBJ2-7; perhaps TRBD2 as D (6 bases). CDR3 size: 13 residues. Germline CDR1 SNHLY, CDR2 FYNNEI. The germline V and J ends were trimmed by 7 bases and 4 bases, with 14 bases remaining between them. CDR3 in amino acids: CASIGGTYYEQYF. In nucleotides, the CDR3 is TGTGCCAGCATAGGTGGGACTTATTACGAGCAGTACTTC.

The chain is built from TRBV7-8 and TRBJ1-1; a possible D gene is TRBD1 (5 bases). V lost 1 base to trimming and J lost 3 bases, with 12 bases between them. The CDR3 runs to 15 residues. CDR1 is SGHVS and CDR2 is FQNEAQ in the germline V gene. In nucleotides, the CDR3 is TGTGCCAGCAGCTTAGAAGGGGACGGGGACACTGAAGCTTTCTTT. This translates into CASSLEGDGDTEAFF. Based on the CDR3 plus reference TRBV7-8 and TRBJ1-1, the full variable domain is GAGVSQSPRYKVAKRGQDVALRCDPISGHVSLFWYQQALGQGPEFLTYFQNEAQLDKSGLPSDRFFAERPEGSVSTLKIQRTQQEDSAVYLCASSLEGDGDTEAFFGQGTRLTVV.

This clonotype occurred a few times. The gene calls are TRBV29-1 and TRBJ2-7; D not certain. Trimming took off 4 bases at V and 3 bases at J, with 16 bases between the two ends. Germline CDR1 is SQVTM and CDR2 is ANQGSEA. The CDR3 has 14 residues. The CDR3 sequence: CSVVPAGQGYEQYF. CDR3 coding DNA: TGCAGCGTTGTTCCGGCAGGTCAAGGCTACGAGCAGTACTTC.

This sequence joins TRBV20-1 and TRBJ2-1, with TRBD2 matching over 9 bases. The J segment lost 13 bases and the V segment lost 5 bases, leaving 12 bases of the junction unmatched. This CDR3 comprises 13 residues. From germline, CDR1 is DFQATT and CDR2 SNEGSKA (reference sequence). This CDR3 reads CSALSGGQETQFF. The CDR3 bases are TGCAGTGCTCTGAGCGGGGGGCAAGAGACCCAGTTCTTC.

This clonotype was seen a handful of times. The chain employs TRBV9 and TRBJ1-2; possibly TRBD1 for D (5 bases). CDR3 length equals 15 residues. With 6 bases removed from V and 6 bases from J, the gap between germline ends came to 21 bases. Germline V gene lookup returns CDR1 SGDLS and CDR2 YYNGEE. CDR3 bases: TGTGCCAGCACCCCGGGACCTAGGAAGGGGAATGGCTACACCTTC. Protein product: CASTPGPRKGNGYTF.

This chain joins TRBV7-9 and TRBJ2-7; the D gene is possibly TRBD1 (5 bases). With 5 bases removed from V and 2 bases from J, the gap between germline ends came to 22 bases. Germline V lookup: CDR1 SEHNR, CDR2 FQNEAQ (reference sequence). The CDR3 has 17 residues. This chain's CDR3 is CASSPKGFRTPTYEQYF. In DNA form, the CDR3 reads TGTGCCAGCAGCCCAAAAGGCTTCAGGACACCTACCTACGAGCAGTACTTC.

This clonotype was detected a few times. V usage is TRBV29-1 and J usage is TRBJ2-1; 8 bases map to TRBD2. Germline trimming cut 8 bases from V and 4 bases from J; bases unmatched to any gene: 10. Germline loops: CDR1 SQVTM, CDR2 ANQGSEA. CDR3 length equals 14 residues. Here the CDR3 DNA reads TGCAGCTCTGGAGGCGGGGGGCCTTACAATGAGCAGTTCTTC. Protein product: CSSGGGGPYNEQFF.

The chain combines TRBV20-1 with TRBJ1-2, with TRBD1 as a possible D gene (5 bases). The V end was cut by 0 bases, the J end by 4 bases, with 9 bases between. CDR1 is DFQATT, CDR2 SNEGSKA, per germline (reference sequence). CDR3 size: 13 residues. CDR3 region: CSAREGEVYGYTF. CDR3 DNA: TGCAGTGCTAGAGAGGGGGAGGTCTATGGCTACACCTTC.

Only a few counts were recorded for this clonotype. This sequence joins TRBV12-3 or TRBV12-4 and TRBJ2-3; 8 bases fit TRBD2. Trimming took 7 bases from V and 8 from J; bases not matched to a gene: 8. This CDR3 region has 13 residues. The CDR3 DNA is TGTGCCAGCAAACCTGGGACTAGGGGTACGCAGTATTTT. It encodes CASKPGTRGTQYF.

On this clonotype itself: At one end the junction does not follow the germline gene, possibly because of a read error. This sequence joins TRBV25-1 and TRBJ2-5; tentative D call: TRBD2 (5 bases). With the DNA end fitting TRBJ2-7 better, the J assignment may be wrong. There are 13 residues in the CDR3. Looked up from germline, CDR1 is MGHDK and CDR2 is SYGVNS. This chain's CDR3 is CAGSGWGVDEQYF. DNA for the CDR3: TGTGCCGGCAGTGGATGGGGAGTCGACGAGCAGTACTTC.

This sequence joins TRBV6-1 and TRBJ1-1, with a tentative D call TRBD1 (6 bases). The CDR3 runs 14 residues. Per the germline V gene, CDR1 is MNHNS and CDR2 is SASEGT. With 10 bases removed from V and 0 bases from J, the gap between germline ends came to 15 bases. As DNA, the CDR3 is TGTGCCACAAAACCGGACAGCATGAACACTGAAGCTTTCTTT. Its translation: CATKPDSMNTEAFF.

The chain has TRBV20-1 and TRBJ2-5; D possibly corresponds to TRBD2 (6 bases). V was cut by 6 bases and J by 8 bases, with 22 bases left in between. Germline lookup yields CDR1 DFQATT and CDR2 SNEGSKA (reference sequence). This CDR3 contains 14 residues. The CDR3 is CSAGGDLARETQYF. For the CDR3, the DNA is TGCAGTGCGGGGGGTGATCTAGCTCGGGAAACCCAGTACTTC.

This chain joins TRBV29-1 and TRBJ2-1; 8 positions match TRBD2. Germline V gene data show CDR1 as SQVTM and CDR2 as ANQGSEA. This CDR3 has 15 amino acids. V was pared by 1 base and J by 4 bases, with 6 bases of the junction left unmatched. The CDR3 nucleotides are TGCAGCGTTGAAGGGGGCGGGAGGAGTTACAATGAGCAGTTCTTC. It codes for CSVEGGGRSYNEQFF.

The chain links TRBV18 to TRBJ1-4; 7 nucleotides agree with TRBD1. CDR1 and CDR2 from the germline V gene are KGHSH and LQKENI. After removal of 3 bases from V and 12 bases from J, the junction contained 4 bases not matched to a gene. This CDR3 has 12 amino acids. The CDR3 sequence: CASSPTGNELFF. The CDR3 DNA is TGTGCCAGCTCACCGACAGGGAACGAACTGTTTTTT.